This T cell receptor beta chain was sequenced for a study of blood T cell repertoires in COVID-19. TCRdb's table, derived via immunoSEQ multiplex PCR, lists solely in-frame clones and lacks some. The table includes around 94,000 clones, around 87% detected once. The V gene end was trimmed by 2 bases and the J gene end by 7 bases; junction bases not matched to a gene: 5. The CDR3 totals 16 residues. Germline V gene lookup returns CDR1 MNHEY and CDR2 SVGAGI. Sequencing was done on a sample of peripheral blood. This clonotype originated in a woman aged 45-59 years with COVID-19, enrolled during active disease. This rearrangement joins TRBV6-5 to TRBJ2-2, with TRBD2 matching 12 bases. The CDR3 is CASSYPSGGAVGELFF. The CDR3 DNA reads as TGTGCCAGCAGTTACCCTAGCGGGGGGGCCGTCGGGGAGCTGTTTTTT.